The present T cell receptor (beta chain) was sequenced within a study of cytomegalovirus exposure and HLA in healthy donors. Study observations and caveats: Researchers had no immune exposure information except CMV serostatus available. In vitro checks showed that a few CMV-associated chains really do target CMV antigens.

A multiplex PCR was run with 60 Vbeta primers and 13 Jbeta primers. Clones were sequenced by immunoSEQ multiplex PCR, and TCRdb holds only the in-frame ones, with some missing. This table holds around 130,000 clones, over 65% found once. Donors were ostensibly healthy at sampling, although undocumented immune exposures were probable. Turning to this clone: Its antigen is undetermined.

From germline, CDR1 is MNHEY and CDR2 SVGAGI. The CDR3 is 15 residues long. V lost 7 bases and J lost 4, with 17 bases in between. The origin of this receptor is a woman aged 25-40 years in good health and CMV-seronegative. The chain has TRBV6-5 and TRBJ1-3; a weak D match, TRBD1 (6 bases). The sequenced material came from PBMCs. Written as DNA, the CDR3 is TGTGCCAGCACTCCCCGGGGGGCGAGGGGAAACACCATATATTTT. Translated: CASTPRGARGNTIYF.